This T cell receptor (beta chain) was captured by sequencing in a study of vaccination effects on CD4 cells after COVID-19. This clone was seen more than once but under ten times. Its antigen is unknown. Germline V CDR1 and CDR2: SGHNT, YENEEA. The CDR3 runs to 15 residues. The germline V and J ends were trimmed by 5 bases and 7 bases, with 18 bases remaining between them. Some clones are missing from TCRdb's copy, which holds only in-frame ones; the method was immunoSEQ multiplex PCR. This table holds 35,000 to 55,000 clones, 75% found once. The ViraFEST assay expanded antigen-specific CD4+ T cells with viral peptide pools before sequencing. Researchers isolated CD4+ T cells once approximately eleven days of culture had elapsed. This person's SARS-CoV-2 infection, confirmed by PCR, occurred between March and December 2020. Wells containing two million PBMC each were cultured with around 9.1 IU/ml IL-2 and approximately 10 ug/ml peptides. On both days 3 and 7, half of the culture medium was replaced with IL-2 medium.

The TCR was taken from a human donor who had a prior SARS-CoV-2 infection. This chain links TRBV11-3 with TRBJ2-1, with D possibly TRBD1 on 6 matching bases. The material was CD4+ T cells from PBMCs cultured with a peptide pool, obtained before COVID-19 vaccination. In DNA form, the CDR3 reads TGTGCCAGCAGCCCCGGGGAAACAGGGCGGAATGAGCAGTTCTTC. It encodes CASSPGETGRNEQFF.